These 26 T cell receptor beta chains were all obtained from the same sample, sequenced in a study of T cell changes during pregnancy in multiple sclerosis (dated by TCRdb to about 2019). The method was the immunoSEQ multiplex PCR assay. TCRdb limited this immuneACCESS table to in-frame rearrangements with V and J called. A share of clones is missing; checked studies link under half to unresolved V genes, and the rest is unexplained. For this sample the table gives under 45,000 clones, of which roughly 91% were detected only once. The ten largest clonotypes hold less than 0.75% of the sample. The starting material was CD4+ T cells from peripheral blood mononuclear cells, obtained in the third trimester of pregnancy. These receptors all come from a female donor with multiple sclerosis, enrolled in a pregnancy study.

The chain has TRBV19 and TRBJ2-1; 8 bases line up with TRBD1. With V trimmed by 10 bases and J by 8 bases, 16 bases remained unmatched. CDR1 and CDR2 from the germline V gene are LNHDA and SQIVND (reference sequence). This CDR3 has 15 residues. CDR3 bases: TGTGCCACCCAAAAGCGACAGGGGTTTTTTGATGAGCAGTTCTTC. It encodes CATQKRQGFFDEQFF.

The genes are TRBV4-1 and TRBJ2-4, with D possibly matching TRBD1 (6 bases). The germline V and J ends were trimmed by 4 bases and 9 bases, with 16 bases remaining between them. CDR1 is MGHRA and CDR2 is YSYEKL in the germline V gene. This CDR3 region has 14 residues. The CDR3 protein is CASSPPGLGAIQYF. CDR3 DNA sequence: TGCGCCAGCAGCCCCCCGGGGTTGGGGGCCATTCAGTACTTC.

This chain joins TRBV5-4 and TRBJ2-5; 10 nucleotides agree with TRBD2. Germline values: CDR1 SGHNT, CDR2 YYREEE (reference sequence). The V segment lost 3 bases and the J segment 2 bases; nucleotides outside the gene matches: 4. The CDR3 has 15 amino acids. CDR3 in DNA: TGTGCCAGCAGCTGGCTAGCGGGGGCACAAGAGACCCAGTACTTC. Translated, it gives CASSWLAGAQETQYF.

The rearrangement links TRBV11-1 to TRBJ2-7, with a tentative D call TRBD2 (6 bases). Trimming pared 2 bases from V and 2 bases from J, leaving 13 bases between. The CDR3 loop spans 15 amino acids. The germline V gene encodes CDR1 SGHAT and CDR2 FQDESV (reference sequence). The CDR3 spells CASSLRDFGTYEQYF. Written as DNA, the CDR3 is TGTGCCAGCAGCTTACGGGACTTCGGCACCTACGAGCAGTACTTC.

The chain combines TRBV4-2 with TRBJ2-3; D is ambiguous. CDR1 and CDR2 from the germline V gene are LGHNA and YNFKEQ. V was shortened by 1 base and J by 2 bases, with 16 bases between the two germline ends. This CDR3 comprises 17 residues. The CDR3 DNA sequence: TGTGCCAGCAGCCAAGTCCTTAAGCAGAGGAACACAGATACGCAGTATTTT. Its protein is CASSQVLKQRNTDTQYF.

V gene TRBV7-3 combines with J gene TRBJ2-3; tentatively, D is TRBD2 (7 bases). Trimming took off 5 bases at V and 1 base at J, with 13 bases between the two ends. This CDR3 has 15 residues. Germline V gene lookup returns CDR1 SGHTA and CDR2 FQGTGA. Written as DNA, the CDR3 is TGTGCCAGCAGCCCAGGGGACTACCGCACAGATACGCAGTATTTT. Protein sequence: CASSPGDYRTDTQYF.

The CDR3 loop is CASSTYREGGTDTQYF. CDR3 DNA sequence: TGTGCCAGTAGTACCTACAGGGAGGGAGGCACAGATACGCAGTATTTT. V is TRBV19 and J is TRBJ2-3; a possible D gene is TRBD2 (7 bases). The length of the CDR3 is 16 residues. CDR1 and CDR2 (germline): LNHDA, SQIVND (reference sequence). The V end was cut by 4 bases, the J end by 1 base, with 15 bases between.

This clone was counted between two and nine times. V usage is TRBV9 and J usage is TRBJ2-1, with D perhaps matching TRBD1 (6 bases). Trimming pared 4 bases from V and 0 bases from J, leaving 17 bases between. CDR3 size: 17 residues. CDR1 is SGDLS, CDR2 YYNGEE, per germline. The CDR3 DNA is TGTGCCAGCAGCCCACAGTACAGGGTCAGCTCCTACAATGAGCAGTTCTTC. It yields the protein CASSPQYRVSSYNEQFF.

The chain combines TRBV11-1 with TRBJ1-3; TRBD1 might be the D (6 bases). The V end was cut by 4 bases, the J end by 4 bases, with 20 bases between. The germline V gene has CDR1 SGHAT and CDR2 FQDESV (reference sequence). There are 17 residues in the CDR3. The CDR3 spells CASSSPDSALRGNTIYF. CDR3 DNA sequence: TGTGCCAGCAGCTCGCCGGACAGTGCGCTAAGGGGAAACACCATATATTTT.

The chain recombines TRBV5-1 with TRBJ1-2, with D maybe TRBD1 (6 bases). Germline V gene data show CDR1 as SGHRS and CDR2 as YFSETQ. V dropped 3 bases and J dropped 5 bases, with 17 bases sitting between them. The CDR3 length is 15 residues. The DNA of the CDR3 is TGCGCCAGCAGCTCCTTAGGGGGGGGAAAATATGGCTACACCTTC. Translating it yields CASSSLGGGKYGYTF.

This chain uses TRBV5-4 with TRBJ1-3; D remains unclear. Trimming left V 4 bases short and J 0 bases short, with 8 bases between. Germline V gives CDR1 SGHNT, CDR2 YYREEE (reference sequence). The CDR3 length is 14 residues. The CDR3 spells CASSVESSGNTIYF. CDR3 DNA: TGTGCCAGCAGCGTGGAGAGCTCTGGAAACACCATATATTTT.

The CDR3 DNA reads as TGTGCCTGGAGTGTGTCCCGACAGGAATCCGTCCTGACTTTC. Residues: CAWSVSRQESVLTF. The chain links TRBV30 to TRBJ2-6; D might be TRBD1 (6 bases). Germline CDR1 reads GTSNPN; CDR2 reads SVGIG (reference sequence). V was clipped by 0 bases and J by 12 bases, with 15 bases between them. The CDR3 sequence is 14 residues long.

This sequence joins TRBV25-1 and TRBJ2-2, with a tentative D call TRBD1 (6 bases). Germline values: CDR1 MGHDK, CDR2 SYGVNS. V dropped 4 bases and J dropped 8 bases, with 14 bases sitting between them. This CDR3 has 14 residues. CDR3 nucleotide sequence: TGTGCCAGCAGTGCTTTTACAGGGTCAGGGGAGCTGTTTTTT. It codes for CASSAFTGSGELFF.

The chain couples TRBV6-6 to TRBJ2-2; tentatively, D is TRBD1 (5 bases). CDR1 is MNHNY, CDR2 SVGAGI, per germline (reference sequence). The CDR3 covers 13 residues. Trimming stripped 6 bases from V and 4 bases from J, with 9 bases between. Here the CDR3 reads CASRRQSTGELFF. The CDR3 nucleotides read TGTGCCAGCAGGCGACAGTCCACCGGGGAGCTGTTTTTT.

J is TRBJ1-1 and V is TRBV28; D gene unclear. Germline assignment: CDR1 MDHEN and CDR2 SYDVKM. The CDR3 loop spans 13 amino acids. V shed 7 bases and J shed 0 bases, with 9 bases lying between them. The CDR3 reads CASIEPMNTEAFF. The CDR3, as DNA: TGTGCCAGCATTGAGCCCATGAACACTGAAGCTTTCTTT.

The chain uses TRBV14 and TRBJ2-6, with D possibly being TRBD1 (5 bases). This CDR3 is built from 15 residues. The ends were cut back, 0 bases at V and 2 bases at J, with 5 bases in the middle. Germline V gene data show CDR1 as SGHDN and CDR2 as FVKESK. CDR3 sequence (DNA): TGTGCCAGCAGCCAAGAGGGGCCTGGGGCCAACGTCCTGACTTTC. Its translation: CASSQEGPGANVLTF.

CDR3 bases: TGTGCCAGCAGTCCCCCCGGGACAGTCTATGGCTACACCTTC. It codes for CASSPPGTVYGYTF. This chain joins TRBV28 and TRBJ1-2, with 7 bases matching TRBD1. The CDR3 covers 14 residues. V lost 5 bases, J lost 4 bases, and 7 bases stayed unmatched. The germline gives CDR1 MDHEN, CDR2 SYDVKM.

The V gene is TRBV5-1, the J gene TRBJ1-2, with 8 bases that match TRBD1. Looked up from germline, CDR1 is SGHRS and CDR2 is YFSETQ. With 0 bases clipped from V and 6 bases from J, the junction kept 10 bases outside the gene matches. The CDR3 has 16 amino acids. CDR3 nucleotides: TGCGCCAGCAGCTTGGGAGACAGGGGCTATGTAAATGGCTACACCTTC. This codes for CASSLGDRGYVNGYTF.

J is TRBJ1-2 and V is TRBV30, with D uncertain. Germline CDR1 GTSNPN, CDR2 SVGIG (reference sequence). V dropped 1 base and J dropped 8 bases, with 14 bases sitting between them. CDR3 length: 13 amino acids. CDR3: CAWSDLQNLGYTF. The CDR3 region has the DNA TGTGCCTGGAGTGATTTACAGAATCTAGGCTACACCTTC.

The rearrangement links TRBV5-1 to TRBJ1-1, with D possibly matching TRBD1 (6 bases). This CDR3 contains 15 residues. The V gene lost 0 bases and the J gene lost 1 base, with 10 bases spanning the gap. Germline loops: CDR1 SGHRS, CDR2 YFSETQ. The CDR3 spells CASSLVGAGNTEAFF. The DNA for the CDR3 is TGCGCCAGCAGCTTGGTGGGGGCGGGGAACACTGAAGCTTTCTTT.

The gene calls are TRBV30 and TRBJ1-1; 7 nucleotides line up with TRBD1. In germline, CDR1 is GTSNPN, CDR2 SVGIG (reference sequence). Trimming took 8 bases from V and 6 from J; bases not matched to a gene: 12. The CDR3 covers 13 residues. The CDR3 protein is CAQQGYEGAEAFF. The DNA of the CDR3 is TGTGCCCAACAGGGGTATGAGGGTGCTGAAGCTTTCTTT.

This clone was observed once. The chain employs TRBV2 and TRBJ1-6, with a possible D match to TRBD1 (6 bases). Trimming left V 5 bases short and J 7 bases short, with 15 bases between. Germline assignment: CDR1 SNHLY and CDR2 FYNNEI. The CDR3 totals 15 residues. CDR3 region: CASSPGGLGNSPLHF. For the CDR3, the DNA is TGTGCCAGCAGTCCCGGGGGGCTTGGGAATTCACCCCTCCACTTT.

This chain joins TRBV11-2 and TRBJ2-3, with D tentatively TRBD2 (5 bases). Germline CDR1 is SGHAT and CDR2 is FQNNGV. V lost 5 bases and J 0 bases, leaving 15 bases between the germline ends. This CDR3 is 16 amino acids long. As DNA, the CDR3 is TGTGCCAGCAGCCAGTTAAGGGAGTCTAGCACAGATACGCAGTATTTT. The encoded protein is CASSQLRESSTDTQYF.

This chain joins TRBV7-3 and TRBJ1-1; 8 bases map to TRBD1. The CDR3 is 13 amino acids. Trimming took 5 bases from V and 5 from J; bases not matched to a gene: 4. Germline values: CDR1 SGHTA, CDR2 FQGTGA. Here the CDR3 DNA reads TGTGCCAGCAGCACAGGGGGTGGAACTGAAGCTTTCTTT. Protein sequence: CASSTGGGTEAFF.

V is TRBV28 and J is TRBJ2-7; a weak D match, TRBD2 (6 bases). Germline V gives CDR1 MDHEN, CDR2 SYDVKM. This CDR3 contains 15 residues. The V end lost 6 bases, the J end lost 0 bases, and 15 bases lay between the germline ends. CDR3 coding DNA: TGTGCCAGCAGCTTCCCTCAGGGACTCTCCTACGAGCAGTACTTC. Encoded protein: CASSFPQGLSYEQYF.

The rearrangement joins TRBV9 to TRBJ2-5, with unresolved D. The CDR3 length is 13 residues. Germline CDR1 is SGDLS and CDR2 is YYNGEE. Trimming took 0 bases from V and 2 from J, leaving 5 bases between them. The CDR3 nucleotides read TGTGCCAGCAGCGTAGCCCTGCAAGAGACCCAGTACTTC. Residues: CASSVALQETQYF.